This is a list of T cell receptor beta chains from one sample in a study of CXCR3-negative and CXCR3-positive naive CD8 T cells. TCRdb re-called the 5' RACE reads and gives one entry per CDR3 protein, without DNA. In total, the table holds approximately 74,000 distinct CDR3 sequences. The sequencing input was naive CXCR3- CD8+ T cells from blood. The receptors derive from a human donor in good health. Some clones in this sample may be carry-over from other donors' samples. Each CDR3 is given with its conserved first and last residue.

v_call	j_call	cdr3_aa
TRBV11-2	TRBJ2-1	CASSFIPGEREGHEQFF
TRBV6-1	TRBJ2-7	CASRWGYEQYF
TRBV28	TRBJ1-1	CASSLTGTGTEAFF
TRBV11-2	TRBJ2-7	CASSPPWASYEQYF
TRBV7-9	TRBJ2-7	CASSPSGGGPYEQYF
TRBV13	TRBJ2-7	CASRGSSYEQYF
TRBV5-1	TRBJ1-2	CASSYDQASYGYTF
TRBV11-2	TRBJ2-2	CASSTRQNPNTGELFF
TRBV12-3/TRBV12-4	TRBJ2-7	CASSPDRASYEQYF
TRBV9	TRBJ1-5	CASSVDPGLDQPQHF
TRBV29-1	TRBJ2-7	CSVLEGDSYEQYF
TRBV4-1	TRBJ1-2	CASSQRGQGGGYTF
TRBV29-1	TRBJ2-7	CSAGTGVSYEQYF
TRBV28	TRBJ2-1	CASRLSSGSYNEQFF